These 25 T cell receptor beta chains share one sample of origin, sequenced in a study of OX40 agonist ivuxolimab in advanced cancers. Libraries were prepared by immunoSEQ multiplex PCR; TCRdb keeps only in-frame clonotypes and omits some of them. This sample carries approximately 74,000 clones, approximately 82% of them seen once, and the ten largest clones take around 5%. This sample comprised CD4+ or CD8+ T cells sorted from blood, obtained in a trial of the OX40 agonist ivuxolimab. The receptor set was obtained from an adult with an advanced solid tumor such as melanoma, head and neck, liver or kidney cancer.

The V call is TRBV28, the J call TRBJ2-2; D assignment may be TRBD1 or TRBD2 (5 bases each). V dropped 6 bases and J dropped 1 base, with 12 bases sitting between them. From germline, CDR1 is MDHEN and CDR2 SYDVKM. This CDR3 contains 15 residues. The CDR3 loop is CASSTGAGNTGELFF. The CDR3 DNA sequence: TGTGCCAGCAGCACCGGGGCAGGGAACACCGGGGAGCTGTTTTTT.

The CDR3 DNA reads TGTGCCAGTACCGACTATACAGCCTACGAGCAGTACTTC. Residues: CASTDYTAYEQYF. The rearrangement joins TRBV7-2 to TRBJ2-7; D is possibly TRBD2 (5 bases). The CDR3 spans 13 residues. V lost 9 bases, J lost 2 bases, and 14 bases lay in between. Germline assignment: CDR1 SGHTA and CDR2 FQGNSA.

The V gene is TRBV15, the J gene TRBJ1-6; tentative D call: TRBD1 (5 bases). Trimming shortened V by 0 bases and J by 8 bases, and 11 bases separated the two germline ends. The germline V gene encodes CDR1 LNHNV and CDR2 YYDKDF (reference sequence). The CDR3 spans 15 residues. The DNA of the CDR3 is TGTGCCACCAGCAGAGAGATGGAGGGGCATTCACCCCTCCACTTT. Amino acid sequence: CATSREMEGHSPLHF.

This chain uses TRBV2 with TRBJ2-5, with 10 nucleotides matching TRBD2. The germline gives CDR1 SNHLY, CDR2 FYNNEI. J gave up 2 bases and V 6 bases, and 3 bases lay outside the gene matches. The CDR3 has 14 amino acids. CDR3 in amino acids: CASRSTSGQETQYF. CDR3 DNA: TGTGCCAGCAGATCGACTAGCGGGCAAGAGACCCAGTACTTC.

This chain links TRBV7-3 with TRBJ2-3; D may be TRBD1 (6 bases). The CDR3 is made up of 15 amino acids. V lost 2 bases, J lost 1 base, and 10 bases lay in between. The germline gives CDR1 SGHTA, CDR2 FQGTGA. This CDR3 reads CASSLQGMGTDTQYF. As DNA, the CDR3 is TGTGCCAGCAGCTTACAGGGGATGGGCACAGATACGCAGTATTTT.

The rearrangement joins TRBV4-1 to TRBJ2-2, with D perhaps matching TRBD1 or TRBD2 (5 bases each). The CDR3 covers 16 residues. Trimming pared 6 bases from V and 5 bases from J, leaving 19 bases between. Germline-derived CDR1 and CDR2 are MGHRA and YSYEKL. CDR3 in amino acids: CASSEGRPLRTGELFF. CDR3 DNA sequence: TGCGCCAGCAGTGAGGGGCGCCCTTTAAGGACCGGGGAGCTGTTTTTT.

The rearrangement joins TRBV10-3 to TRBJ2-5; 7 bases align to TRBD1. J was trimmed by 10 bases and V by 0 bases; bases with no gene match: 5. CDR3 size: 13 residues. Germline V CDR1 and CDR2: ENHRY, SYGVKD. The CDR3 sequence is CAISESPDRDQYF. Written as DNA, the CDR3 is TGTGCCATCAGTGAGTCGCCCGACAGGGACCAGTACTTC.

The chain combines TRBV7-9 with TRBJ2-5; D perhaps matches TRBD1 (6 bases). Germline V gene lookup returns CDR1 SEHNR and CDR2 FQNEAQ (reference sequence). This CDR3 contains 18 residues. V was pared by 5 bases and J by 5 bases, with 27 bases between. CDR3 protein: CASSQGTDRYQRLETQYF. The CDR3 DNA follows: TGTGCCAGCAGCCAGGGTACGGACAGATACCAGAGATTGGAGACCCAGTACTTC.

The V call is TRBV28, the J call TRBJ2-7; D might be TRBD1 (6 bases). The CDR3 sequence is 15 residues long. CDR1 and CDR2 (germline): MDHEN, SYDVKM. Trimming shortened V by 6 bases and J by 0 bases, and 15 bases separated the two germline ends. CDR3 loop: CASRPGQRSSYEQYF. As DNA, the CDR3 is TGTGCCAGCAGACCAGGACAGCGGAGCTCCTACGAGCAGTACTTC. The variable domain in full, with the rest retrieved from reference TRBV28 and TRBJ2-7, is DVKVTQSSRYLVKRTGEKVFLECVQDMDHENMFWYRQDPGLGLRLIYFSYDVKMKEKGDIPEGYSVSREKKERFSLILESASTNQTSMYLCASRPGQRSSYEQYFGPGTRLTVT.

The chain employs TRBV7-9 and TRBJ2-7; D unresolved. There are 16 residues in the CDR3. V was pared by 1 base and J by 2 bases, with 15 bases between. The germline V gene has CDR1 SEHNR and CDR2 FQNEAQ (reference sequence). CDR3 residues: CASSLDRSSLTYEQYF. For the CDR3, the DNA is TGTGCCAGCAGCTTAGATCGCTCCTCCTTAACCTACGAGCAGTACTTC. The full variable domain, rest sourced from reference TRBV7-9 and TRBJ2-7, is DTGVSQNPRHKITKRGQNVTFRCDPISEHNRLYWYRQTLGQGPEFLTYFQNEAQLEKSRLLSDRFSAERPKGSFSTLEIQRTEQGDSAMYLCASSLDRSSLTYEQYFGPGTRLTVT.

This chain's CDR3 is CATSRDGKGEFQETQYF. Here the CDR3 DNA reads TGTGCCACCAGCAGAGATGGAAAAGGGGAATTTCAAGAGACCCAGTACTTC. The genes are TRBV15 and TRBJ2-5; tentatively, D is TRBD1 (5 bases). Germline V gives CDR1 LNHNV, CDR2 YYDKDF (reference sequence). V shed 0 bases and J shed 2 bases, with 16 bases lying between them. The CDR3 contains 17 residues.

This chain connects TRBV7-9 to TRBJ1-2, with 8 bases aligning to TRBD1. CDR3 length equals 14 residues. CDR1 is SEHNR and CDR2 is FQNEAQ in the germline V gene (reference sequence). J lost 2 bases, V lost 2 bases, and 1 base had no gene match. CDR3 bases: TGTGCCAGCAGCTTATGGACAGGGAACTATGGCTACACCTTC. This translates into CASSLWTGNYGYTF.

This chain connects TRBV7-8 to TRBJ2-2, with D possibly being TRBD1 (6 bases). V was trimmed by 6 bases and J by 2 bases, leaving 10 bases between them. Germline V CDR1 and CDR2: SGHVS, FQNEAQ. The CDR3 length is 14 residues. The CDR3 DNA is TGTGCCAGCAGACGGGACATCAACACCGGGGAGCTGTTTTTT. It yields the protein CASRRDINTGELFF. Full variable domain (remainder filled in from reference TRBV7-8 and TRBJ2-2): GAGVSQSPRYKVAKRGQDVALRCDPISGHVSLFWYQQALGQGPEFLTYFQNEAQLDKSGLPSDRFFAERPEGSVSTLKIQRTQQEDSAVYLCASRRDINTGELFFGEGSRLTVL.

The chain employs TRBV28 and TRBJ2-1; 10 bases agree with TRBD2. V was pared by 5 bases and J by 16 bases, with 14 bases of the junction left unmatched. CDR3 length equals 14 residues. CDR1 is MDHEN and CDR2 is SYDVKM in the germline V gene. As DNA, the CDR3 is TGTGCCAGCAGTAGCGGACTAGCGGCAATGGAGGGTTTCTTC. Its translation: CASSSGLAAMEGFF.

This clone was detected only a few times. V gene TRBV28 combines with J gene TRBJ1-5, with D possibly TRBD1 on 5 matching bases. With 11 bases removed from V and 2 bases from J, the gap between germline ends came to 13 bases. CDR1 is MDHEN and CDR2 is SYDVKM in the germline V gene. The CDR3 runs 13 residues. DNA of the CDR3: TGTGCCGAGACCGACAGTCGCAATCAGCCCCAGCATTTT. It is translated as CAETDSRNQPQHF.

This chain uses TRBV10-3 with TRBJ2-1; 9 bases are shared with TRBD2. Germline values: CDR1 ENHRY, CDR2 SYGVKD. Unmatched junction bases numbered 11, after V lost 6 bases and J lost 8 bases. The CDR3 length is 15 residues. The CDR3 protein is CAISSQAGGLDEQFF. CDR3 DNA sequence: TGTGCCATCAGCTCCCAAGCGGGGGGCTTGGATGAGCAGTTCTTC.

J is TRBJ2-7 and V is TRBV2; D call uncertain. Looked up from germline, CDR1 is SNHLY and CDR2 is FYNNEI. This CDR3 comprises 14 residues. V lost 8 bases and J 1 base, leaving 15 bases between the germline ends. In DNA form, the CDR3 reads TGTGCCAGCGGGATGGCAGCCCTTTCCTACGAGCAGTACTTC. Its protein product is CASGMAALSYEQYF.

The rearrangement joins TRBV5-4 to TRBJ2-5; 8 bases map to TRBD2. Germline V gene sequence: CDR1 SGHNT, CDR2 YYREEE (reference sequence). CDR3 size: 13 residues. The V and J ends lost 3 bases and 5 bases, in that order; junction bases with no gene match: 3. The DNA of the CDR3 is TGTGCCAGCAGCTCATTAGCGGGGGAGACCCAGTACTTC. It encodes CASSSLAGETQYF. Filled out from reference TRBV5-4 and TRBJ2-5, the complete variable domain reads ETGVTQSPTHLIKTRGQQVTLRCSSQSGHNTVSWYQQALGQGPQFIFQYYREEENGRGNFPPRFSGLQFPNYSSELNVNALELDDSALYLCASSSLAGETQYFGPGTRLLVL.

The genes are TRBV7-8 and TRBJ2-7; tentative D call: TRBD1 (6 bases). In germline, CDR1 is SGHVS, CDR2 FQNEAQ. This CDR3 has 14 residues. The ends were cut back, 4 bases at V and 5 bases at J, with 15 bases in the middle. The CDR3 nucleotides are TGTGCCAGCAGCTGGACAGACACTGAGCACGAGCAGTACTTC. This translates into CASSWTDTEHEQYF.

This chain connects TRBV27 to TRBJ2-1, with D possibly TRBD2 on 5 matching bases. The germline V gene has CDR1 MNHEY and CDR2 SMNVEV (reference sequence). Trimming removed 6 bases at V and 5 bases at J, with 17 bases between. This CDR3 comprises 15 residues. In DNA, the CDR3 is TGTGCCAGCAGGAGTCGCGAGGGCCTTGACAATGAGCAGTTCTTC. Residues: CASRSREGLDNEQFF.

The V gene is TRBV7-2, the J gene TRBJ2-3; D possibly corresponds to TRBD1 (5 bases). Germline V gives CDR1 SGHTA, CDR2 FQGNSA. V was shortened by 5 bases and J by 7 bases, with 10 bases between the two germline ends. The CDR3 runs 12 residues. The DNA for the CDR3 is TGTGCCAGCAGCCCTGACAGCCATACGCAGTATTTT. Translating it yields CASSPDSHTQYF.

J is TRBJ2-3 and V is TRBV18, with TRBD1 identical over 9 bases. CDR3 length: 13 residues. Trimming removed 7 bases from V and 6 bases from J; junction bases left unmatched: 5. CDR1 and CDR2 (germline): KGHSH, LQKENI. The CDR3 region is CASLTGGSDTQYF. DNA for the CDR3: TGTGCCAGCTTAACAGGGGGCTCGGATACGCAGTATTTT.

The V gene is TRBV5-4, the J gene TRBJ2-5; 7 bases are a match to TRBD1. The CDR3 runs to 18 residues. Losses at the gene ends were 0 bases for V and 0 bases for J; bases not matched to a gene: 11. Germline V gene data show CDR1 as SGHNT and CDR2 as YYREEE (reference sequence). CDR3 nucleotide sequence: TGTGCCAGCAGCTTGGCGGGCAGGCCAGGGGGAGACCAAGAGACCCAGTACTTC. Protein sequence: CASSLAGRPGGDQETQYF.

The V and J genes are TRBV6-6 and TRBJ2-7; D possibly corresponds to TRBD2 (7 bases). Trimming took off 2 bases at V and 7 bases at J, with 15 bases between the two ends. CDR3 length equals 14 residues. Germline loops: CDR1 MNHNY, CDR2 SVGAGI (reference sequence). The CDR3 DNA follows: TGTGCCAGCAGTTACGTGGCAGGGGAGGGAGAGCAGTACTTC. Residues: CASSYVAGEGEQYF.

The chain recombines TRBV6-6 with TRBJ1-3, with unresolved D. This CDR3 has 12 residues. Germline CDR1 MNHNY, CDR2 SVGAGI (reference sequence). Trimming removed 7 bases from V and 4 bases from J, with 8 bases in between. The CDR3 nucleotides read TGTGCCAGCATCGATCTAGGAAACACCATATATTTT. Residues: CASIDLGNTIYF.